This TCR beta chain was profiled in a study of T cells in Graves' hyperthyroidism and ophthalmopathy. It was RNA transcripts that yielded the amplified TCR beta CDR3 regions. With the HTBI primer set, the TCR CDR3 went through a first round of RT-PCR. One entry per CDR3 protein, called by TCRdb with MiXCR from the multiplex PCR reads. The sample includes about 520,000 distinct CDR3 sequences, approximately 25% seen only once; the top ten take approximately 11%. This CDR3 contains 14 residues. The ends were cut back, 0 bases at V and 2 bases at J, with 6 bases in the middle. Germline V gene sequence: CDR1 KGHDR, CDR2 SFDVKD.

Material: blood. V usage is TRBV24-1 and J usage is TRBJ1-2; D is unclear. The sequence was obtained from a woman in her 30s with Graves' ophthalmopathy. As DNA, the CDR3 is TGTGCCACCAGTGATTTGAACAGAAACTATGGCTACACCTTC. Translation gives CATSDLNRNYGYTF.